The 10 T cell receptor beta chains below were found in one sample sequenced in a study of blood T cells in healthy people across ages. Then a second PCR, running about 6 to 11 cycles, was carried out with a sample-barcoded 5' primer and a J-beta primer mix. Each CDR3 protein is one row after TCRdb ran MiXCR on the 5' RACE reads. The table lists hundreds of thousands of distinct CDR3 sequences, 20% to 25% of them singletons, with roughly a tenth in the top ten. The same data also went into a second study, on T cells of mothers and their children.

The source material was blood. The receptors here all came from a boy aged 5-17 years in good health.

The genes are TRBV20-1 and TRBJ2-1, with 7 positions matching TRBD2. Germline lookup yields CDR1 DFQATT and CDR2 SNEGSKA (reference sequence). V shed 5 bases and J 4 bases; nucleotides not matched to a gene: 11. The CDR3 consists of 15 residues. Here the CDR3 DNA reads TGCAGTGCTCGAGGTGGCGGGGGACTTTACAATGAGCAGTTCTTC. Protein: CSARGGGGLYNEQFF.

This clonotype was detected a few times. The chain uses TRBV4-1 and TRBJ2-1, with TRBD2 matching 10 bases. This CDR3 comprises 17 residues. Germline V gene sequence: CDR1 MGHRA, CDR2 YSYEKL. V lost 3 bases to trimming and J lost 5 bases; unmatched junction nucleotides: 10. CDR3 coding DNA: TGCGCCAGCAGCCAGGATTCTGCGGGACTAGCGAACAATGAGCAGTTCTTC. It codes for CASSQDSAGLANNEQFF.

The chain employs TRBV11-2 and TRBJ2-7; no definite D call. In germline, CDR1 is SGHAT, CDR2 FQNNGV. Trimming removed 3 bases at V and 5 bases at J, with 11 bases between. The CDR3 totals 13 residues. CDR3 amino acids: CASSFDPGHEQYF. The CDR3 DNA follows: TGTGCCAGCAGCTTCGACCCCGGACACGAGCAGTACTTC.

This clonotype was seen only a few times. This chain uses TRBV7-2 with TRBJ2-5, with 7 bases fitting TRBD2. CDR1 SGHTA and CDR2 FQGNSA come from the germline V gene. Trimming cost V 1 base and J 3 bases; bases outside gene matches: 8. The CDR3 totals 16 residues. In DNA, the CDR3 is TGTGCCAGCAGCTTAGTCGGGGGGTACGAAAAAGAGACCCAGTACTTC. Translated: CASSLVGGYEKETQYF.

This sequence joins TRBV29-1 and TRBJ2-7; tentatively, D is TRBD2 (5 bases). From germline, CDR1 is SQVTM and CDR2 ANQGSEA. The length of the CDR3 is 11 residues. Trimming shortened V by 0 bases and J by 7 bases, and 7 bases separated the two germline ends. CDR3 in amino acids: CSVEDTGEQYF. The CDR3 coding sequence is TGCAGCGTTGAAGATACGGGGGAGCAGTACTTC.

This clonotype was detected only a few times. The CDR3 coding sequence is TGTGCCAGCAGTGTGGATTACAATGAGCAGTTCTTC. It encodes CASSVDYNEQFF. The chain joins TRBV2 to TRBJ2-1; D uncertain. Trimming took off 4 bases at V and 4 bases at J, with 5 bases between the two ends. This CDR3 has 12 amino acids. From germline, CDR1 is SNHLY and CDR2 FYNNEI.

The sample holds a few counts of this clonotype. The rearrangement joins TRBV7-3 to TRBJ2-1; 7 bases agree with TRBD1. The CDR3 runs to 15 residues. Losses at the gene ends were 1 base for V and 5 bases for J; bases not matched to a gene: 5. Germline loops: CDR1 SGHTA, CDR2 FQGTGA. The CDR3, as DNA: TGTGCCAGCAGCTTAATGGGGACAGACGACAATGAGCAGTTCTTC. It codes for CASSLMGTDDNEQFF.

The chain joins TRBV2 to TRBJ2-7; no definite D call. This CDR3 has 14 amino acids. Germline lookup yields CDR1 SNHLY and CDR2 FYNNEI. V was trimmed by 6 bases and J by 0 bases, leaving 12 bases between them. The CDR3 DNA reads TGTGCCAGCAGGCCGACGACAAGCTCCTACGAGCAGTACTTC. Its protein is CASRPTTSSYEQYF. Looking up the rest from reference TRBV2 and TRBJ2-7 gives the full variable domain: EPEVTQTPSHQVTQMGQEVILRCVPISNHLYFYWYRQILGQKVEFLVSFYNNEISEKSEIFDDQFSVERPDGSNFTLKIRSTKLEDSAMYFCASRPTTSSYEQYFGPGTRLTVT.

The rearrangement joins TRBV12-3 or TRBV12-4 to TRBJ2-2; perhaps TRBD1 as D (5 bases). There are 15 residues in the CDR3. The V gene lost 6 bases and the J gene lost 2 bases, with 13 bases spanning the gap. The CDR3 sequence: CASSPVRVNTGELFF. For the CDR3, the DNA is TGTGCCAGCAGCCCTGTCAGGGTCAACACCGGGGAGCTGTTTTTT.

The V gene is TRBV15, the J gene TRBJ2-5; D perhaps matches TRBD2 (7 bases). There are 15 residues in the CDR3. The germline V gene encodes CDR1 LNHNV and CDR2 YYDKDF (reference sequence). V was cut by 3 bases and J by 5 bases, with 16 bases left in between. The CDR3 DNA reads as TGTGCCACCAGCAGGGATCGGGGGGCTCACGAGACCCAGTACTTC. Translating it yields CATSRDRGAHETQYF.